Each of the 21 T cell receptor beta chains below was sequenced from the same sample in a study of T cells after yellow fever vaccination (dated by TCRdb to the late 2010s). Interpreted using the paper, the treatment or condition label stands for: live attenuated yellow fever vaccine strain. The method was 5' RACE. The run used an Illumina NovaSeq 6000. TCRdb reprocessing: public reads trimmed at Q25 with fastp, clones called with MiXCR, in-frame beta chains kept. Here each entry gathers all rows of one CDR3 protein and keeps the most common genes and DNA. The sample table holds about 340,000 distinct CDR3 sequences, of which approximately 13% were seen once. Clones ranked in the top ten supply more than 3% of the sample. The input for sequencing was CD4+ T cells sorted from PBMCs, taken 15 days after the yellow fever booster vaccination. The origin of the receptors is a man in his late teens or twenties who received the YFV17D yellow fever vaccine.

The rearrangement links TRBV6-6 to TRBJ2-7; 7 nucleotides align to TRBD2. Germline V gene data show CDR1 as MNHNY and CDR2 as SVGAGI (reference sequence). Trimming took 4 bases from V and 0 from J; bases not matched to a gene: 6. CDR3 length: 15 residues. In DNA, the CDR3 is TGTGCCAGCAGTTTCCTCCGGACTAGCTCCTACGAGCAGTACTTC. Protein product: CASSFLRTSSYEQYF.

About this clonotype: A read error may explain this, as a much larger clone is one base away. The chain carries TRBV7-2 and TRBJ2-6; TRBD1 is a possible D gene (5 bases). The CDR3 is made up of 16 amino acids. Per germline, CDR1 SGHTA and CDR2 FQGNSA. V lost 8 bases and J lost 4, with 18 bases in between. CDR3 in DNA: TGTGCCAGCCGCCAAAAAAGGGGAAGAGGGGCCAACGTCCTGACTTTC. Translation: CASRQKRGRGANVLTF.

This clonotype has just a few counts. The CDR3 region is CASGSTNMNTEAFF. In DNA form, the CDR3 reads TGTGCTAGTGGTTCCACGAACATGAACACTGAAGCTTTCTTT. V gene TRBV12-5 combines with J gene TRBJ1-1; D not resolved. Trimming pared 4 bases from V and 0 bases from J, leaving 9 bases between. The CDR3 consists of 14 residues. Germline lookup yields CDR1 LGHNT and CDR2 FRNRAP.

V usage is TRBV20-1 and J usage is TRBJ1-1, with D perhaps matching TRBD1 (5 bases). V lost 0 bases to trimming and J lost 0 bases, with 8 bases between them. The CDR3 is made up of 14 amino acids. CDR1 and CDR2 from the germline V gene are DFQATT and SNEGSKA (reference sequence). The CDR3 DNA is TGCAGTGCTAGAGACGGGGGTTTGAACACTGAAGCTTTCTTT. Amino acids: CSARDGGLNTEAFF.

This clonotype was picked up many times. The chain uses TRBV6-5 and TRBJ1-4; a weak D match, TRBD1 (6 bases). Germline CDR1 MNHEY, CDR2 SVGAGI. This CDR3 has 15 amino acids. Trimming shortened V by 4 bases and J by 8 bases, and 17 bases separated the two germline ends. CDR3 protein: CASSSPRGEGEKLFF. CDR3 sequence (DNA): TGTGCCAGCAGTTCTCCCAGGGGTGAAGGAGAAAAACTGTTTTTT.

This clonotype came up a few times. V usage is TRBV24-1 and J usage is TRBJ2-1; possibly TRBD1 or TRBD2 for D (5 bases each). Per germline, CDR1 KGHDR and CDR2 SFDVKD. The V and J ends lost 0 bases and 9 bases respectively, with 14 bases between them. CDR3 length: 15 amino acids. CDR3 sequence reads: CATSDLEGWGSEQFF. The DNA for the CDR3 is TGTGCCACCAGTGATTTGGAGGGGTGGGGCAGTGAGCAGTTCTTC.

This clonotype was observed a handful of times. The rearrangement uses TRBV6-5 and TRBJ2-5, with a weak D call TRBD2 (6 bases). CDR3 size: 15 residues. Germline-derived CDR1 and CDR2 are MNHEY and SVGAGI. Trimming cost V 6 bases and J 5 bases, with 19 bases left between them. The CDR3 DNA reads as TGTGCCAGCAGCCCCCTGGGGCTAGCGTGGGAGACCCAGTACTTC. Translation gives CASSPLGLAWETQYF.

This clonotype was counted at least ten times. V gene TRBV7-3 combines with J gene TRBJ1-1; TRBD1 matches 7 bases. The CDR3 runs to 13 residues. V was clipped by 4 bases and J by 7 bases; unmatched bases: 6. Germline assignment: CDR1 SGHTA and CDR2 FQGTGA. CDR3 amino acids: CASSSDRDSEAFF. In DNA, the CDR3 is TGTGCCAGCAGCTCTGACCGGGACAGTGAAGCTTTCTTT.

This clonotype was counted at least ten times. This chain uses TRBV20-1 with TRBJ1-2; the D is unclear. Trimming left V 1 base short and J 8 bases short, with 17 bases between. The CDR3 extends over 14 amino acids. Germline V gene data show CDR1 as DFQATT and CDR2 as SNEGSKA (reference sequence). For the CDR3, the DNA is TGCAGTGCTAGAGCCCCCAACGGGGAAGGCGGCTACACCTTC. Its translation: CSARAPNGEGGYTF.

The genes are TRBV27 and TRBJ2-1, with D tentatively TRBD1 (6 bases). V was cut by 7 bases and J by 8 bases, with 9 bases left in between. CDR3 size: 11 residues. The germline V gene encodes CDR1 MNHEY and CDR2 SMNVEV (reference sequence). The CDR3 region has the DNA TGTGCCAGCACCAGACAGGATGAGCAGTTCTTC. This codes for CASTRQDEQFF.

The V and J genes are TRBV29-1 and TRBJ2-3; 8 bases are a match to TRBD2. V lost 3 bases and J lost 7; bases outside the gene matches: 9. The CDR3 spans 14 residues. Per the germline V gene, CDR1 is SQVTM and CDR2 is ANQGSEA. The CDR3 DNA is TGCAGCGTTGACCTGGCGCGGGGGGCATATACGCAGTATTTT. It yields the protein CSVDLARGAYTQYF.

This rearrangement joins TRBV5-1 to TRBJ2-1; perhaps TRBD2 as D (5 bases). CDR1 and CDR2 from the germline V gene are SGHRS and YFSETQ. The CDR3 runs to 15 residues. V lost 0 bases to trimming and J lost 4 bases, with 11 bases between them. CDR3 in DNA: TGCGCCAGCAGCTTGGGCGATAGCGTATACAATGAGCAGTTCTTC. This encodes CASSLGDSVYNEQFF.

This clonotype has just a few counts. The rearrangement uses TRBV4-1 and TRBJ2-7, with 10 bases that match TRBD1. Germline CDR1 MGHRA, CDR2 YSYEKL. The CDR3 is made up of 17 amino acids. Losses at the gene ends were 4 bases for V and 1 base for J; bases not matched to a gene: 10. DNA for the CDR3: TGCGCCAGCAGCCTGTCCCGGTTGGGACAGGGGTCCTACGAGCAGTACGTC. Translation: CASSLSRLGQGSYEQYV.

The chain is built from TRBV27 and TRBJ1-4, with D perhaps TRBD1 (6 bases). The germline V gene has CDR1 MNHEY and CDR2 SMNVEV (reference sequence). The CDR3 runs 13 residues. V lost 3 bases, J lost 10 bases, and 12 bases lay in between. For the CDR3, the DNA is TGTGCCAGCAGTTTCTCCGGGGGCGGAAAACTGTTTTTT. Translating gives CASSFSGGGKLFF.

The gene calls are TRBV7-2 and TRBJ2-7; D remains unclear. V lost 0 bases to trimming and J lost 0 bases, with 6 bases between them. The CDR3 loop spans 14 amino acids. CDR1 and CDR2 (germline): SGHTA, FQGNSA. The CDR3 is CASSLAAHSYEQYV. For the CDR3, the DNA is TGTGCCAGCAGCTTAGCTGCTCACTCCTACGAGCAGTACGTC.

This clonotype turned up a few times. The J gene is TRBJ1-3, the V gene TRBV18; TRBD1 might be the D (5 bases). The CDR3 runs 14 residues. With 4 bases removed from V and 5 bases from J, the gap between germline ends came to 12 bases. Per the germline V gene, CDR1 is KGHSH and CDR2 is LQKENI. The chain's CDR3 is CASSLGTDRNTIYF. CDR3 DNA sequence: TGTGCCAGCTCACTTGGGACTGACCGAAACACCATATATTTT. Variable domain in full (rest from reference TRBV18 and TRBJ1-3): NAGVMQNPRHLVRRRGQEARLRCSPMKGHSHVYWYRQLPEEGLKFMVYLQKENIIDESGMPKERFSAEFPKEGPSILRIQQVVRGDSAAYFCASSLGTDRNTIYFGEGSWLTVV.

This clonotype has a handful of counts. J is TRBJ1-1 and V is TRBV19, with a possible D match to TRBD1 (5 bases). The germline V gene has CDR1 LNHDA and CDR2 SQIVND (reference sequence). CDR3 length: 13 residues. Trimming pared 6 bases from V and 5 bases from J, leaving 13 bases between. CDR3 nucleotide sequence: TGTGCCAGTAGAAGGGGTTTTTTGACTGAAGCTTTCTTT. Translation gives CASRRGFLTEAFF.

This CDR3 is CASSQGMGGSYEQYV. Written as DNA, the CDR3 is TGCGCCAGCAGCCAAGGAATGGGCGGCTCCTACGAGCAGTACGTC. The V call is TRBV4-3, the J call TRBJ2-7; the D is unclear. V was trimmed by 1 base and J by 0 bases, leaving 10 bases between them. The CDR3 extends over 15 amino acids. The germline CDR1 and CDR2 sequences are LGHNA and YSLEER.

The chain's CDR3 is CASSLPPRSGANVLTF. The DNA of the CDR3 is TGTGCCAGCAGCTTACCCCCCCGGTCTGGGGCCAACGTCCTGACTTTC. The rearrangement joins TRBV7-3 to TRBJ2-6; D ambiguous. Germline CDR1 and CDR2: SGHTA and FQGTGA. This CDR3 has 16 amino acids. Trimming pared 2 bases from V and 1 base from J, leaving 9 bases between.

This clonotype has a handful of counts. The chain has TRBV11-2 and TRBJ2-5; the D gene is possibly TRBD2 (7 bases). CDR1 is SGHAT and CDR2 is FQNNGV in the germline V gene. V lost 7 bases and J 8 bases, leaving 26 bases between the germline ends. This CDR3 region has 16 residues. The CDR3 here is CASTGGGVTSRGTQYF. DNA of the CDR3: TGTGCCAGCACCGGAGGGGGGGTGACCAGCCGGGGAACCCAGTACTTC.

This clonotype has a handful of counts. The chain uses TRBV7-2 and TRBJ2-3, with D possibly called TRBD1 or TRBD2 (7 bases each). Trimming removed 4 bases at V and 6 bases at J, with 11 bases between. The germline CDR1 and CDR2 sequences are SGHTA and FQGNSA. The CDR3 covers 13 residues. The CDR3 loop reads CASSSRGGDTQYF. CDR3 in DNA: TGTGCCAGCAGCTCCAGGGGGGGGGATACGCAGTATTTT.